This T cell receptor beta chain was captured by sequencing in a study of blood T cell repertoires in COVID-19. Turning to the study itself: Acute-phase and convalescent COVID-19 samples originated in the United States, Italy and Spain. PBMCs, B-cell-depleted T cells, or T cells were the source of the cDNA or gDNA that made up the material.

Method: immunoSEQ multiplex PCR; TCRdb's copy keeps in-frame clones and lacks some. The sample comprises some 200,000 clones, 65% to 85% of which are singletons, and 13% rests with the top ten. V lost 6 bases and J lost 4; bases outside the gene matches: 11. This CDR3 spans 15 amino acids. Germline V lookup: CDR1 MNHEY, CDR2 SMNVEV (reference sequence). This clonotype originated in a human donor in a cohort sampled during active COVID-19. J is TRBJ2-5 and V is TRBV27; 7 bases map to TRBD1. Sequenced input: peripheral blood. CDR3 sequence reads: CASSKGVQGRETQYF. CDR3 nucleotides: TGTGCCAGCAGCAAGGGGGTACAGGGGCGAGAGACCCAGTACTTC.